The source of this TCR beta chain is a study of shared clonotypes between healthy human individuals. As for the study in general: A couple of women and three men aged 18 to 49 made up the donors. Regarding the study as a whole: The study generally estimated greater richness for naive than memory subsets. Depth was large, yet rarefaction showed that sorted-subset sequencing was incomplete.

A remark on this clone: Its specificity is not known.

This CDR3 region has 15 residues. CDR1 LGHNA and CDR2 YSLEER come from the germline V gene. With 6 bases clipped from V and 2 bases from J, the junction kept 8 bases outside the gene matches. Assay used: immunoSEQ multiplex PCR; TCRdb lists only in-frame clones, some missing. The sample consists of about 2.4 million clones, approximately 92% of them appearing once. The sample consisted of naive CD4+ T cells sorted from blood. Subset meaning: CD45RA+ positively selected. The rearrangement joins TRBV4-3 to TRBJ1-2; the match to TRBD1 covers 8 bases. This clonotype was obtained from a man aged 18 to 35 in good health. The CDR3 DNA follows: TGCGCCAGCAGAACTGAGGACAGGGCAAACTATGGCTACACCTTC. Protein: CASRTEDRANYGYTF.